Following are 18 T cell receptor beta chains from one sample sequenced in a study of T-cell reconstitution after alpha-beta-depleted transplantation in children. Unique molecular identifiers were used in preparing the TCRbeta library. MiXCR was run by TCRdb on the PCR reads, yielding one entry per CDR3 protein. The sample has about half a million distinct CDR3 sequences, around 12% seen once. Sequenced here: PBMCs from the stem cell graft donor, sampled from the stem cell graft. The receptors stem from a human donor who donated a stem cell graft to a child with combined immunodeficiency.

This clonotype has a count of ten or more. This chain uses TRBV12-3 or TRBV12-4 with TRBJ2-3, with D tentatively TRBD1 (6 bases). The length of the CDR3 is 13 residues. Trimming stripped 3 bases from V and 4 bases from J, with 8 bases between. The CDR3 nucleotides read TGTGCCAGCAGTTTCGCAGGGGCAGATACGCAGTATTTT. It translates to CASSFAGADTQYF.

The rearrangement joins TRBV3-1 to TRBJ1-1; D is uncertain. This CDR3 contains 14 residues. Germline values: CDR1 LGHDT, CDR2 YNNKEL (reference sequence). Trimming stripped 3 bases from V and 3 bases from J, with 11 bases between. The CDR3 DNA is TGTGCCAGCAGCCAGTGGGTCTCGGACACTGAAGCTTTCTTT. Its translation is CASSQWVSDTEAFF.

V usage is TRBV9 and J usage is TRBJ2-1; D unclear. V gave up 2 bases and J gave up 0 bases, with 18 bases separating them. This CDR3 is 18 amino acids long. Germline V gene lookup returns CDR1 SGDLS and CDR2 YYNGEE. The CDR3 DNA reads TGTGCCAGCAGCGTGACACCCAGAGCGAAAAGCTCCTACAATGAGCAGTTCTTC. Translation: CASSVTPRAKSSYNEQFF.

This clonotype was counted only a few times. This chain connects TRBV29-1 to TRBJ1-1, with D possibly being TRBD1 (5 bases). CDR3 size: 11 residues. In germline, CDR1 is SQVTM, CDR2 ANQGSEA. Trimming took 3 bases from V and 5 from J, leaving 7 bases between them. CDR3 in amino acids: CSVDQGTEAFF. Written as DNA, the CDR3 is TGCAGCGTTGATCAGGGAACTGAAGCTTTCTTT.

Here the CDR3 reads CASSLWTEPNTGELFF. The DNA for the CDR3 is TGTGCCAGCAGTTTGTGGACTGAACCGAACACCGGGGAGCTGTTTTTT. The gene calls are TRBV27 and TRBJ2-2; D is perhaps TRBD2 (5 bases). The length of the CDR3 is 16 residues. CDR1 MNHEY and CDR2 SMNVEV come from the germline V gene (reference sequence). V was shortened by 3 bases and J by 0 bases, with 11 bases between the two germline ends.

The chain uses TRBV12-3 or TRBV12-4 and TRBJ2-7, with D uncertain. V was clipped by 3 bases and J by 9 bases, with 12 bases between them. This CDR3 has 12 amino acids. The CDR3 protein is CASSFDRWGQYF. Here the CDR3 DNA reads TGTGCCAGCAGTTTCGACCGCTGGGGGCAGTACTTC.

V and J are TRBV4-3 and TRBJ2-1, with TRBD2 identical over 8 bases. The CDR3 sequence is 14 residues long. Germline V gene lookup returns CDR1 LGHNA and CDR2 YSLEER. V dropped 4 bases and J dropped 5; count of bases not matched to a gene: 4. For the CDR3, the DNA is TGCGCCAGCAGCCGTCGACTAGCGAACAATGAGCAGTTCTTC. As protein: CASSRRLANNEQFF.

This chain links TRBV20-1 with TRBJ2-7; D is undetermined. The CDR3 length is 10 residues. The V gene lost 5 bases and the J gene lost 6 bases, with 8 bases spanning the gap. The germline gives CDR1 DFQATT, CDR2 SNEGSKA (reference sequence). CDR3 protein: CSAPGREQYF. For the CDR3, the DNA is TGCAGTGCTCCGGGTCGCGAGCAGTACTTC.

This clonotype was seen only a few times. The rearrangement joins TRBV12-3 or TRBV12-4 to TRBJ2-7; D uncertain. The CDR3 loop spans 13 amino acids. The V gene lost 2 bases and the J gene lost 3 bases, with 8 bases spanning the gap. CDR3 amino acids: CASSLNGHYEQYF. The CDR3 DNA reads TGTGCCAGCAGTTTAAACGGCCACTACGAGCAGTACTTC.

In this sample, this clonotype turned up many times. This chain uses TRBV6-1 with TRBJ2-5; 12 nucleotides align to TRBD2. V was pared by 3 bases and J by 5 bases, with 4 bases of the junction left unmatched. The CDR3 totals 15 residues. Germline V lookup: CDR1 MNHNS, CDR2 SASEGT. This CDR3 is CASSDGLAGTETQYF. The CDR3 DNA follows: TGTGCCAGCAGTGACGGACTAGCGGGAACCGAGACCCAGTACTTC.

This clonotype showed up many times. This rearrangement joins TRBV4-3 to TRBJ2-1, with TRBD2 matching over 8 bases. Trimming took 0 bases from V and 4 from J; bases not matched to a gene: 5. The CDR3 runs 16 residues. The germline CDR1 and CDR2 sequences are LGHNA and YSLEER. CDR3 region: CASSQDPAGAYNEQFF. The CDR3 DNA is TGCGCCAGCAGCCAAGATCCAGCGGGGGCGTACAATGAGCAGTTCTTC.

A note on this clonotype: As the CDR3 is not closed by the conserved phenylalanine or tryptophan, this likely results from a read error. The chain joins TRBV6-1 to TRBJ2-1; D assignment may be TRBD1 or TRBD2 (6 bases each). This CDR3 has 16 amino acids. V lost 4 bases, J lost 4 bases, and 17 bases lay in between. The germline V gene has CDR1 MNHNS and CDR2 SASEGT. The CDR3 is CASSGGTLWTYNEQFY. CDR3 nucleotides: TGTGCCAGCAGTGGCGGGACACTTTGGACATACAATGAGCAGTTCTAC.

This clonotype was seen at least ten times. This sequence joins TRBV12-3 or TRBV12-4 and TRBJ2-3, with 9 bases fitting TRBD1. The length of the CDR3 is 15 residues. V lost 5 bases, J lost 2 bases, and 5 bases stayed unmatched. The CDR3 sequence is CASSRTGVYTDTQYF. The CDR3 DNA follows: TGTGCCAGCAGTCGGACAGGGGTTTACACAGATACGCAGTATTTT.

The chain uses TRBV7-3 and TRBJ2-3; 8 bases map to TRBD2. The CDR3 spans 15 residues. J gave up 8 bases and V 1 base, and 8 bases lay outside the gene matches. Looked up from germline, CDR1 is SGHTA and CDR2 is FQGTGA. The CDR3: CASSLSVGGASTQYF. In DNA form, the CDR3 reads TGTGCCAGCAGCTTAAGTGTCGGGGGGGCCTCTACGCAGTATTTT. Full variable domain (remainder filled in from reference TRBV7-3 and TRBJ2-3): GAGVSQTPSNKVTEKGKYVELRCDPISGHTALYWYRQSLGQGPEFLIYFQGTGAADDSGLPNDRFFAVRPEGSVSTLKIQRTERGDSAVYLCASSLSVGGASTQYFGPGTRLTVL.

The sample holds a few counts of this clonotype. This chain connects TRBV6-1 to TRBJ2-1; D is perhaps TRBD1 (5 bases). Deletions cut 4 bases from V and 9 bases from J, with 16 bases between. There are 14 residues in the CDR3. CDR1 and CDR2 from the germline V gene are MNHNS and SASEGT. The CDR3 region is CASSARAAGFEQFF. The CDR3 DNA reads TGTGCCAGCAGTGCCAGGGCCGCAGGGTTTGAGCAGTTCTTC.

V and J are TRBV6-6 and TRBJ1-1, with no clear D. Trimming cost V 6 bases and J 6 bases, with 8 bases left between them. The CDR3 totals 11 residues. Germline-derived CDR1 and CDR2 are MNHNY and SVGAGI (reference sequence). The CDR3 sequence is CASREDPEAFF. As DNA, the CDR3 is TGTGCCAGCAGAGAGGACCCTGAAGCTTTCTTT.

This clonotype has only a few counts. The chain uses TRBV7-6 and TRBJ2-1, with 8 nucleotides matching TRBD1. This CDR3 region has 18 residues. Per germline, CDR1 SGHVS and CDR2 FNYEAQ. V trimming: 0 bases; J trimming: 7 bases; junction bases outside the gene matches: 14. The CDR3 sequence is CASSLAKVQGAPGNEQFF. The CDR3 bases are TGTGCCAGCAGCTTAGCCAAGGTTCAGGGGGCCCCTGGAAATGAGCAGTTCTTC.

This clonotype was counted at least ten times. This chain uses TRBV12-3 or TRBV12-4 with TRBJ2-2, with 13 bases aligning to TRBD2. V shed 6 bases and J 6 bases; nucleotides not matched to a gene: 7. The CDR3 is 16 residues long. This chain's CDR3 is CASRAGLAGEAGELFF. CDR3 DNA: TGTGCCAGCAGGGCCGGACTAGCGGGAGAAGCCGGGGAGCTGTTTTTT.